This T cell receptor beta chain was sequenced during a study of cytomegalovirus exposure and HLA in healthy donors. There were likely unrecorded immune exposures, though donors were nominally healthy when sampled. The CDR3 loop spans 12 amino acids. Germline V gene data show CDR1 as MGHDK and CDR2 as SYGVNS. Trimming pared 5 bases from V and 6 bases from J, leaving 11 bases between. The study ran its PCR with 60 Vbeta and 13 Jbeta primers. Using immunoSEQ multiplex PCR, the repertoire was profiled, and TCRdb retains in-frame clones only, with some absent. The data hold over 150,000 clones, with roughly 77% observed a single time.

Sample: PBMCs. This clonotype originated in a man aged 30 to 45 in good health and CMV-seropositive. This rearrangement joins TRBV25-1 to TRBJ2-7; D possibly corresponds to TRBD1 (5 bases). The CDR3 DNA follows: TGTGCCAGCAGTACACAGGTTGCCGAGCAGTACTTC. It translates to CASSTQVAEQYF.